This T cell receptor beta chain comes out of a study of T cell repertoires in cytomegalovirus infection. Turning to the study itself: Public TCR beta signatures provided an indication of both CMV infection and a matching HLA type.

General study points: Accumulated public TCR beta family frequency recognized individuals carrying CMV together with the relevant HLA.

Germline lookup yields CDR1 LGHDT and CDR2 YNNKEL (reference sequence). The CDR3 covers 16 residues. Trimming stripped 5 bases from V and 1 base from J, with 17 bases between. TCRdb re-derived calls from the reads in MiXCR, one entry per CDR3 protein. The table has around 740,000 distinct CDR3 sequences, 35% seen once. Turning to this clonotype: The antigen remains undetermined.

The clonotype was recovered from a human donor in good health (CMV status not recorded). Some clones in this sample may be carry-over from other donors' samples. Sequenced input: PBMCs. The V call is TRBV3-1, the J call TRBJ1-1, with D possibly TRBD1 on 5 matching bases. Here the CDR3 DNA reads TGTGCCAGCAGCTTTCTTCCAGGGTATGGGAACACTGAAGCTTTCTTT. Its protein is CASSFLPGYGNTEAFF.